A selection of T cell receptor beta chains follows, all from one sample in a study of T-cell memory formation after mild COVID-19. TCRdb processed the 5' RACE reads anew with MiXCR; each CDR3 protein has one entry. The data contain under 60,000 distinct CDR3 sequences, roughly a tenth of them seen just once; the ten biggest clones take up roughly 12%. What was sequenced was PBMCs or a T cell subset sorted from them (not recorded which). These receptors were taken from an adult woman who had mild COVID-19 (a few samples of this study predate the infection). Cell type and time point are not known. CDR3s include the opening cysteine and the closing phenylalanine or tryptophan.

J | V | CDR3
TRBJ2-1 | TRBV16 | CASSQYLGRNEQFF
TRBJ2-2 | TRBV7-8 | CASSLGVRVGELFF
TRBJ1-1 | TRBV3-1 | CASSLDRVAEAFF
TRBJ2-4 | TRBV16 | CASSQRQTGKNIQYF
TRBJ2-1 | TRBV4-2 | CASSQDLHRGLEQFF
TRBJ2-7 | TRBV7-2 | CASTPTSGRYEQYF
TRBJ2-2 | TRBV7-2 | CASSLGSGGFNTGELFF
TRBJ2-7 | TRBV5-5 | CASSPGQKREQYF
TRBJ2-1 | TRBV12-3/TRBV12-4 | CASSLTRGYYNEQFF
TRBJ2-7 | TRBV7-3 | CASRRDSLSEQYF
TRBJ2-7 | TRBV19 | CASSIPNRRLYEQYF
TRBJ2-7 | TRBV4-3 | CASSQDVPGGSYEQYF
TRBJ2-2 | TRBV24-1 | CATSDPTGDGAGELFF
TRBJ1-1 | TRBV6-5 | CASSYGGAGGTEAFF
TRBJ2-5 | TRBV20-1 | CSARPGETQYF
TRBJ2-7 | TRBV7-9 | CASSLADGGRAYEQYF
TRBJ2-3 | TRBV24-1 | CATSDSRLATSTDTQYF
TRBJ2-7 | TRBV5-1 | CASSPGGLKMDEQYF
TRBJ1-2 | TRBV5-6 | CASSSADRVYGYTF